These 13 T cell receptor beta chains originate from one sample sequenced in a study of T cells after yellow fever vaccination. Each CDR3 protein is one row after TCRdb ran MiXCR on the 5' RACE reads. This table has approximately 510,000 distinct CDR3 sequences, 20% to 25% appearing once. Sequences were derived from PBMCs, sampled around 3 weeks after the first yellow fever vaccination. The receptors here all came from a man aged 18 to 30 who received the YFV17D yellow fever vaccine.

This sequence joins TRBV6-2 or TRBV6-3 and TRBJ2-1; possible D gene TRBD2, 6 bases. V was pared by 3 bases and J by 10 bases, with 13 bases between. The germline V gene encodes CDR1 MNHEY and CDR2 SVGEGT. The CDR3 is 13 residues long. The chain's CDR3 is CASSYLAAGEQFF. The CDR3 DNA follows: TGTGCCAGCAGTTATTTAGCGGCGGGGGAGCAGTTCTTC.

In this sample, this clonotype turned up a few times. The V and J genes are TRBV5-1 and TRBJ1-4; 7 bases line up with TRBD1. V lost 2 bases to trimming and J lost 6 bases; unmatched junction nucleotides: 13. Germline V gives CDR1 SGHRS, CDR2 YFSETQ. The CDR3 has 17 residues. Here the CDR3 DNA reads TGCGCCAGCAGCTTAACAGGACAGGCCCGGCGGTATGAAAAACTGTTTTTT. It is translated as CASSLTGQARRYEKLFF.

The chain links TRBV27 to TRBJ2-4, with D possibly TRBD2 on 6 matching bases. This CDR3 comprises 14 residues. The germline V and J ends were trimmed by 4 bases and 8 bases, with 15 bases remaining between them. Germline loops: CDR1 MNHEY, CDR2 SMNVEV (reference sequence). The CDR3 DNA is TGTGCCAGCAGTTGGGGAGGTGTTTGGGACATTCAGTACTTC. This encodes CASSWGGVWDIQYF.

The V and J genes are TRBV3-1 and TRBJ2-1, with D perhaps given as TRBD1 or TRBD2 (6 bases each). The V gene's germline CDR1 is LGHDT and CDR2 YNNKEL (reference sequence). This CDR3 contains 14 residues. Trimming took off 5 bases at V and 3 bases at J, with 11 bases between the two ends. Written as DNA, the CDR3 is TGTGCCAGCAGCAGCGAGGGGGGCTACAATGAGCAGTTCTTC. Encoded protein: CASSSEGGYNEQFF.

The gene calls are TRBV30 and TRBJ1-1; D not resolved. The CDR3 totals 13 residues. Germline V gene lookup returns CDR1 GTSNPN and CDR2 SVGIG (reference sequence). V dropped 0 bases and J dropped 2 bases, with 7 bases sitting between them. DNA of the CDR3: TGTGCCTGGAGTGTACTATTAAACACTGAAGCTTTCTTT. Encoded protein: CAWSVLLNTEAFF. The variable domain in full, with the rest retrieved from reference TRBV30 and TRBJ1-1, is SQTIHQWPATLVQPVGSPLSLECTVEGTSNPNLYWYRQAAGRGLQLLFYSVGIGQISSEVPQNLSASRPQDRQFILSSKKLLLSDSGFYLCAWSVLLNTEAFFGQGTRLTVV.

This chain uses TRBV4-3 with TRBJ2-2; D gene uncertain. This CDR3 has 16 amino acids. Trimming cost V 2 bases and J 0 bases, with 10 bases left between them. Germline CDR1 LGHNA, CDR2 YSLEER. CDR3 sequence: CASSQPGDTNTGELFF. For the CDR3, the DNA is TGCGCCAGCAGCCAACCCGGAGACACGAACACCGGGGAGCTGTTTTTT.

A few counts support this clonotype. The V gene is TRBV7-9, the J gene TRBJ2-7; tentative D call: TRBD2 (6 bases). This CDR3 has 13 amino acids. V lost 5 bases and J 0 bases, leaving 8 bases between the germline ends. Germline CDR1 SEHNR, CDR2 FQNEAQ (reference sequence). CDR3 sequence: CASSPGDSYEQYV. The CDR3 region has the DNA TGTGCCAGCAGCCCGGGGGACTCCTACGAGCAGTACGTC.

This clonotype showed up just a few times. The genes are TRBV7-9 and TRBJ2-5; tentatively, D is TRBD1 or TRBD2 (5 bases each). The CDR3 consists of 13 residues. The germline CDR1 and CDR2 sequences are SEHNR and FQNEAQ (reference sequence). V shed 8 bases and J shed 2 bases, with 12 bases lying between them. CDR3 bases: TGTGCCAGCCTACGGGGCTCACAAGAGACCCAGTACTTC. Translated: CASLRGSQETQYF.

The chain uses TRBV7-2 and TRBJ2-7, with 10 bases aligning to TRBD1. Germline values: CDR1 SGHTA, CDR2 FQGNSA. The CDR3 is 14 residues long. J was trimmed by 3 bases and V by 7 bases; bases with no gene match: 6. The CDR3: CASNIDRGLYEQYF. CDR3 DNA: TGTGCCAGCAACATAGACAGGGGGCTCTACGAGCAGTACTTC.

This clonotype was seen a few times. The chain employs TRBV12-3 or TRBV12-4 and TRBJ2-1; D unclear. Trimming stripped 5 bases from V and 5 bases from J, with 7 bases between. This CDR3 is built from 12 residues. The CDR3 DNA reads TGTGCCAGCAGTGCCCGGCACAATGAGCAGTTCTTC. This codes for CASSARHNEQFF.

In this sample, this clonotype turned up a few times. The V and J genes are TRBV30 and TRBJ2-2; no reliable D call. The V end lost 0 bases, the J end lost 6 bases, and 11 bases lay between the germline ends. CDR3 size: 14 residues. Germline V gene data show CDR1 as GTSNPN and CDR2 as SVGIG (reference sequence). The CDR3 here is CAWSVIIGAGELFF. The CDR3 nucleotides read TGTGCCTGGAGTGTAATAATTGGGGCCGGGGAGCTGTTTTTT.

This clonotype has a count of ten or more. The chain couples TRBV7-2 to TRBJ1-6, with D maybe TRBD1 (5 bases). Germline CDR1 reads SGHTA; CDR2 reads FQGNSA. CDR3 length: 15 amino acids. Deletions cut 1 base from V and 9 bases from J, with 13 bases between. The CDR3 bases are TGTGCCAGCAGCTTAGGCTCCGGGACTACTTCACCCCTCCACTTT. Translating it yields CASSLGSGTTSPLHF.

This clonotype was detected a few times. This sequence joins TRBV11-2 and TRBJ1-1; D is perhaps TRBD1 (6 bases). Germline V CDR1 and CDR2: SGHAT, FQNNGV. The CDR3 totals 14 residues. Trimming shortened V by 4 bases and J by 1 base, and 10 bases separated the two germline ends. CDR3 nucleotide sequence: TGTGCCAGCAGCTCAGGACAGCGGAACACTGAAGCTTTCTTT. As protein: CASSSGQRNTEAFF.